The 9 T cell receptor beta chains below come from one sample, sequenced in a study of blood T cell repertoires in COVID-19. The table came from immunoSEQ multiplex PCR; TCRdb's copy has only in-frame clones and leaves some out. The sample gives roughly 100,000 clones, 80% to 85% of which show up once; 15% is in the top ten. Material: peripheral blood. Every receptor here comes from a woman over 75 with acute or convalescent COVID-19.

The chain joins TRBV5-1 to TRBJ2-5, with a tentative D call TRBD2 (6 bases). The CDR3 sequence is 14 residues long. Trimming removed 4 bases from V and 5 bases from J, with 15 bases in between. Germline V gene lookup returns CDR1 SGHRS and CDR2 YFSETQ. Written as DNA, the CDR3 is TGCGCCAGCAGCCCGAGTATTGGGGGGGAGACCCAGTACTTC. Its translation is CASSPSIGGETQYF.

The chain recombines TRBV9 with TRBJ2-1; 8 bases are shared with TRBD1. In germline, CDR1 is SGDLS, CDR2 YYNGEE. CDR3 length: 14 amino acids. V dropped 3 bases and J dropped 9; count of bases not matched to a gene: 8. CDR3 sequence (DNA): TGTGCCAGCAGCGCCCTAGGACAGGGCGGTGAGCAGTTCTTC. Translating it yields CASSALGQGGEQFF. Looking up the rest from reference TRBV9 and TRBJ2-1 gives the full variable domain: DSGVTQTPKHLITATGQRVTLRCSPRSGDLSVYWYQQSLDQGLQFLIQYYNGEERAKGNILERFSAQQFPDLHSELNLSSLELGDSALYFCASSALGQGGEQFFGPGTRLTVL.

This chain connects TRBV24-1 to TRBJ2-2, with TRBD1 identical over 7 bases. J was trimmed by 4 bases and V by 5 bases; bases with no gene match: 3. The germline gives CDR1 KGHDR, CDR2 SFDVKD. The CDR3 has 14 residues. CDR3 region: CATSVAGGTGELFF. Written as DNA, the CDR3 is TGTGCCACCAGTGTGGCAGGGGGCACCGGGGAGCTGTTTTTT.

Here the CDR3 DNA reads TGTGCCACCAGCGGAGACAATGAGCAGTTCTTC. Protein: CATSGDNEQFF. The chain carries TRBV24-1 and TRBJ2-1; D unclear. Looked up from germline, CDR1 is KGHDR and CDR2 is SFDVKD. V lost 7 bases and J lost 5, with 5 bases in between. The CDR3 extends over 11 amino acids.

This clone was recorded once. The V and J genes are TRBV10-2 and TRBJ2-1; TRBD1 is a possible D gene (6 bases). Germline V CDR1 and CDR2: WSHSY, SAAADI. The V end was cut by 3 bases, the J end by 4 bases, with 13 bases between. CDR3 length equals 15 residues. This chain's CDR3 is CASSERTGPYNEQFF. The CDR3 bases are TGCGCCAGCAGTGAAAGAACAGGGCCATACAATGAGCAGTTCTTC.

This rearrangement joins TRBV3-1 (or the pseudogene TRBV3-2) to TRBJ2-1; D gene unclear. The CDR3 runs to 13 residues. Deletions cut 2 bases from V and 8 bases from J, with 10 bases between. Looked up from germline, CDR1 is LGHDT and CDR2 is YNNKEL (reference sequence). CDR3 loop: CASSQIRNDEQFF. Here the CDR3 DNA reads TGTGCCAGCAGCCAAATCAGGAACGATGAGCAGTTCTTC.

In this sample, this clone turned up once. The chain employs TRBV5-1 and TRBJ2-3; 15 positions agree with TRBD2. The CDR3 is 14 residues long. V lost 7 bases to trimming and J lost 4 bases; unmatched junction nucleotides: 1. Germline V lookup: CDR1 SGHRS, CDR2 YFSETQ. Here the CDR3 reads CASGTSGRPDTQYF. The DNA of the CDR3 is TGCGCCAGCGGGACTAGCGGGAGGCCAGATACGCAGTATTTT. Based on the CDR3 plus reference TRBV5-1 and TRBJ2-3, the full variable domain is KAGVTQTPRYLIKTRGQQVTLSCSPISGHRSVSWYQQTPGQGLQFLFEYFSETQRNKGNFPGRFSGRQFSNSRSEMNVSTLELGDSALYLCASGTSGRPDTQYFGPGTRLTVL.

This chain links TRBV6-6 with TRBJ2-3, with a weak D call TRBD2 (6 bases). Trimming cost V 10 bases and J 2 bases, with 10 bases left between them. The CDR3 totals 12 residues. Germline CDR1 is MNHNY and CDR2 is SVGAGI (reference sequence). CDR3 amino acids: CATGGPTDTQYF. CDR3 bases: TGTGCCACCGGGGGTCCCACAGATACGCAGTATTTT.

V is TRBV7-9 and J is TRBJ2-1, with TRBD2 as a possible D gene (6 bases). The V end was cut by 6 bases, the J end by 5 bases, with 14 bases between. Germline V gives CDR1 SEHNR, CDR2 FQNEAQ (reference sequence). This CDR3 spans 14 amino acids. Written as DNA, the CDR3 is TGTGCCAGCAGGTCGGGGGACTTTAACAATGAGCAGTTCTTC. This translates into CASRSGDFNNEQFF. The whole variable domain, remainder taken from reference TRBV7-9 and TRBJ2-1, is DTGVSQNPRHKITKRGQNVTFRCDPISEHNRLYWYRQTLGQGPEFLTYFQNEAQLEKSRLLSDRFSAERPKGSFSTLEIQRTEQGDSAMYLCASRSGDFNNEQFFGPGTRLTVL.